The 23 T cell receptor beta chains below were found in one sample sequenced in a study of blood T cell repertoires in COVID-19. Sequencing was performed with immunoSEQ multiplex PCR; in TCRdb, only in-frame clones are kept and a portion is missing. The repertoire has roughly 70,000 clones, 75% to 90% of them found once; the top ten carry roughly 6.2%. The material sequenced was peripheral blood. The origin of the receptors is a woman older than 75 with active COVID-19.

This clone has just one count. The rearrangement joins TRBV27 to TRBJ1-2, with a weak D call TRBD1 (6 bases). This CDR3 spans 17 amino acids. Germline V CDR1 and CDR2: MNHEY, SMNVEV (reference sequence). Trimming left V 2 bases short and J 3 bases short, with 19 bases between. CDR3 sequence reads: CASSLMGARILDYGYTF. CDR3 DNA: TGTGCCAGCAGTTTAATGGGGGCCAGGATCTTGGACTATGGCTACACCTTC.

This chain joins TRBV7-9 and TRBJ2-7; D is uncertain. The germline gives CDR1 SEHNR, CDR2 FQNEAQ (reference sequence). The length of the CDR3 is 16 residues. Trimming stripped 5 bases from V and 0 bases from J, with 17 bases between. DNA for the CDR3: TGTGCCAGCAGCCCTAGAGCCAGTCTGAGCTCCTACGAGCAGTACTTC. Amino acids: CASSPRASLSSYEQYF.

The chain couples TRBV3-1 (or the pseudogene TRBV3-2) to TRBJ2-7, with 7 bases identical to TRBD1. V lost 7 bases and J lost 3; bases outside the gene matches: 15. This CDR3 has 16 amino acids. Per the germline V gene, CDR1 is LGHDT and CDR2 is YNNKEL (reference sequence). In DNA, the CDR3 is TGTGCCAGCACATTCCGCGACAGGGAAGTGGACTACGAGCAGTACTTC. Translating it yields CASTFRDREVDYEQYF.

This chain uses TRBV5-4 with TRBJ2-7, with a tentative D call TRBD2 (5 bases). From germline, CDR1 is SGHNT and CDR2 YYREEE (reference sequence). V dropped 5 bases and J dropped 3 bases, with 12 bases sitting between them. This CDR3 region has 13 residues. CDR3 in amino acids: CASSRDGYYEQYF. The CDR3 DNA reads as TGTGCCAGCAGTCGGGATGGGTACTACGAGCAGTACTTC. Full variable domain (outside the CDR3, taken from reference TRBV5-4 and TRBJ2-7): ETGVTQSPTHLIKTRGQQVTLRCSSQSGHNTVSWYQQALGQGPQFIFQYYREEENGRGNFPPRFSGLQFPNYSSELNVNALELDDSALYLCASSRDGYYEQYFGPGTRLTVT.

This rearrangement joins TRBV28 to TRBJ1-5; D is possibly TRBD1 (5 bases). The CDR3 contains 14 residues. Germline V CDR1 and CDR2: MDHEN, SYDVKM. The ends were cut back, 7 bases at V and 2 bases at J, with 12 bases in the middle. CDR3 residues: CASTSGGGNQPQHF. DNA for the CDR3: TGTGCCAGCACCTCGGGAGGGGGCAATCAGCCCCAGCATTTT.

This clone showed up just once. This chain links TRBV28 with TRBJ1-2; 7 bases are shared with TRBD1. The V gene's germline CDR1 is MDHEN and CDR2 SYDVKM. V trimming: 7 bases; J trimming: 4 bases; junction bases outside the gene matches: 9. This CDR3 has 14 amino acids. CDR3 sequence reads: CASTMPGQIYGYTF. The CDR3 DNA reads as TGTGCCAGCACTATGCCGGGACAGATCTATGGCTACACCTTC.

The J gene is TRBJ1-5, the V gene TRBV7-8; tentative D call: TRBD1 (6 bases). In germline, CDR1 is SGHVS, CDR2 FQNEAQ. V lost 0 bases, J lost 0 bases, and 12 bases lay in between. This CDR3 spans 17 amino acids. The CDR3 bases are TGTGCCAGCAGCTTAGCGGGCAGGGGCTATAGCAATCAGCCCCAGCATTTT. Amino acid sequence: CASSLAGRGYSNQPQHF.

The V call is TRBV6-5, the J call TRBJ2-7; D possibly corresponds to TRBD1 (6 bases). Germline lookup yields CDR1 MNHEY and CDR2 SVGAGI. Trimming removed 1 base from V and 3 bases from J, with 16 bases in between. This CDR3 has 16 amino acids. The CDR3 loop is CASSYCRIGQYYEQYF. CDR3 nucleotides: TGTGCCAGCAGTTACTGCCGAATTGGACAGTACTACGAGCAGTACTTC.

The sample holds a few counts of this clone. This chain joins TRBV7-6 and TRBJ1-6, with D possibly matching TRBD1 (6 bases). The V gene's germline CDR1 is SGHVS and CDR2 FNYEAQ. The germline V and J ends were trimmed by 4 bases and 8 bases, with 15 bases remaining between them. The CDR3 covers 15 residues. The CDR3 loop reads CASSSVGGEDSPLHF. DNA for the CDR3: TGTGCCAGCAGCTCCGTAGGGGGGGAAGATTCACCCCTCCACTTT.

The chain employs TRBV18 and TRBJ1-1; D not certain. The CDR3 contains 13 residues. V lost 1 base to trimming and J lost 4 bases, with 7 bases between them. Germline V gives CDR1 KGHSH, CDR2 LQKENI. This CDR3 reads CASSPRVGTEAFF. In DNA form, the CDR3 reads TGTGCCAGCTCACCACGAGTCGGCACTGAAGCTTTCTTT.

This clone has only a few counts. This chain connects TRBV6-5 to TRBJ2-3, with D unresolved. From germline, CDR1 is MNHEY and CDR2 SVGAGI. Trimming shortened V by 8 bases and J by 2 bases, and 11 bases separated the two germline ends. There are 13 residues in the CDR3. DNA of the CDR3: TGTGCCAGCGGTCGCGGCCTCACAGATACGCAGTATTTT. Translating gives CASGRGLTDTQYF.

The chain is built from TRBV6-6 and TRBJ2-1; a weak D match, TRBD2 (6 bases). Between the trimmed V and J ends, which lost 3 bases and 0 bases, there was a span of 6 bases. In germline, CDR1 is MNHNY, CDR2 SVGAGI (reference sequence). The CDR3 totals 14 residues. The CDR3 DNA follows: TGTGCCAGCAGTTATAGCGGCTCCTACAATGAGCAGTTCTTC. As protein: CASSYSGSYNEQFF.

The chain employs TRBV4-1 and TRBJ2-1; 12 nucleotides align to TRBD2. Germline trimming cut 2 bases from V and 8 bases from J; bases unmatched to any gene: 4. This CDR3 is built from 15 residues. The V gene's germline CDR1 is MGHRA and CDR2 YSYEKL. The CDR3 is CASSQRLAGGDEQFF. In DNA form, the CDR3 reads TGCGCCAGCAGCCAACGCCTAGCGGGAGGGGATGAGCAGTTCTTC.

The V and J genes are TRBV5-5 and TRBJ2-4; D is undetermined. Germline CDR1 and CDR2: SGHKS and YYEKEE (reference sequence). Between the trimmed V and J ends, which lost 1 base and 3 bases, there was a span of 14 bases. The CDR3 runs to 16 residues. CDR3 sequence reads: CASSLLQIIDKNIQYF. CDR3 DNA sequence: TGTGCCAGCAGCTTGCTACAGATCATCGACAAAAACATTCAGTACTTC. The variable domain in full, completed from reference TRBV5-5 and TRBJ2-4, reads DAGVTQSPTHLIKTRGQQVTLRCSPISGHKSVSWYQQVLGQGPQFIFQYYEKEERGRGNFPDRFSARQFPNYSSELNVNALLLGDSALYLCASSLLQIIDKNIQYFGAGTRLSVL.

The gene calls are TRBV6-6 and TRBJ2-7; D is possibly TRBD2 (5 bases). CDR3 length equals 15 residues. CDR1 and CDR2 (germline): MNHNY, SVGAGI (reference sequence). The V and J ends lost 2 bases and 1 base respectively, with 12 bases between them. CDR3 sequence: CASSYVLAKSYEQYF. The CDR3, as DNA: TGTGCCAGCAGTTACGTCCTAGCCAAGTCCTACGAGCAGTACTTC.

This clone was counted only a few times. Here the CDR3 DNA reads TGTGCCAGCAGTCCCGACTTCTATCCCTACGAGCAGTACTTC. Protein: CASSPDFYPYEQYF. The V call is TRBV28, the J call TRBJ2-7; no reliable D call. The CDR3 runs 14 residues. The germline CDR1 and CDR2 sequences are MDHEN and SYDVKM. Trimming left V 5 bases short and J 2 bases short, with 13 bases between.

CDR3 region: CASSLEWDRREAFF. CDR3 DNA sequence: TGCGCCAGCAGTCTTGAGTGGGACAGGCGTGAAGCTTTCTTT. V usage is TRBV5-1 and J usage is TRBJ1-1, with 8 nucleotides matching TRBD1. The CDR3 has 14 amino acids. After removal of 5 bases from V and 7 bases from J, the junction contained 10 bases not matched to a gene. Per the germline V gene, CDR1 is SGHRS and CDR2 is YFSETQ.

This clone was seen a single time. The V gene is TRBV18, the J gene TRBJ2-7; tentatively, D is TRBD1 (5 bases). Trimming took off 6 bases at V and 11 bases at J, with 20 bases between the two ends. The CDR3 covers 13 residues. In germline, CDR1 is KGHSH, CDR2 LQKENI. The CDR3 coding sequence is TGTGCCAGCTCCCTCCGTCTAGGACATGGGGAGTACTTC. This encodes CASSLRLGHGEYF.

The V gene is TRBV7-3, the J gene TRBJ2-2; the match to TRBD1 covers 7 bases. The CDR3 spans 15 residues. Unmatched junction bases numbered 3, after V lost 4 bases and J lost 1 base. CDR1 and CDR2 (germline): SGHTA, FQGTGA. The CDR3 region is CASSSRGQNTGELFF. In DNA form, the CDR3 reads TGTGCCAGCAGCTCGAGGGGGCAGAACACCGGGGAGCTGTTTTTT. The complete variable domain, with remaining parts taken from reference TRBV7-3 and TRBJ2-2, reads GAGVSQTPSNKVTEKGKYVELRCDPISGHTALYWYRQSLGQGPEFLIYFQGTGAADDSGLPNDRFFAVRPEGSVSTLKIQRTERGDSAVYLCASSSRGQNTGELFFGEGSRLTVL.

The V and J genes are TRBV5-1 and TRBJ2-7, with D possibly TRBD1 on 6 matching bases. This CDR3 comprises 13 residues. Germline V lookup: CDR1 SGHRS, CDR2 YFSETQ. Trimming stripped 4 bases from V and 6 bases from J, with 14 bases between. CDR3 nucleotides: TGCGCCAGCAGCCTGGGGGCTTACGGCGAGCAGTACTTC. Translating it yields CASSLGAYGEQYF.

The genes are TRBV4-1 and TRBJ2-2; 7 nucleotides match TRBD2. Germline values: CDR1 MGHRA, CDR2 YSYEKL. J lost 1 base, V lost 4 bases, and 6 bases had no gene match. The length of the CDR3 is 16 residues. CDR3 nucleotides: TGCGCCAGCAGCCGCCCCAGCGGGGTGAACACCGGGGAGCTGTTTTTT. Its protein product is CASSRPSGVNTGELFF.

The chain is built from TRBV6-2 or TRBV6-3 and TRBJ2-1; 8 positions agree with TRBD2. The trim removed 2 bases at V and 9 bases at J, leaving 6 bases unmatched. Germline lookup yields CDR1 MNHEY and CDR2 SVGEGT. This CDR3 contains 14 residues. In DNA, the CDR3 is TGTGCCAGCAGTTACGCCGGGACTAGGATTGAGCAGTTCTTC. Encoded protein: CASSYAGTRIEQFF.

The rearrangement uses TRBV28 and TRBJ2-3; 10 bases align to TRBD1. CDR1 is MDHEN, CDR2 SYDVKM, per germline. The CDR3 extends over 15 amino acids. J was trimmed by 5 bases and V by 0 bases; bases with no gene match: 2. The CDR3 loop reads CASSLWGQGQDTQYF. As DNA, the CDR3 is TGTGCCAGCAGTTTATGGGGACAGGGGCAAGATACGCAGTATTTT. Based on the CDR3 plus reference TRBV28 and TRBJ2-3, the full variable domain is DVKVTQSSRYLVKRTGEKVFLECVQDMDHENMFWYRQDPGLGLRLIYFSYDVKMKEKGDIPEGYSVSREKKERFSLILESASTNQTSMYLCASSLWGQGQDTQYFGPGTRLTVL.